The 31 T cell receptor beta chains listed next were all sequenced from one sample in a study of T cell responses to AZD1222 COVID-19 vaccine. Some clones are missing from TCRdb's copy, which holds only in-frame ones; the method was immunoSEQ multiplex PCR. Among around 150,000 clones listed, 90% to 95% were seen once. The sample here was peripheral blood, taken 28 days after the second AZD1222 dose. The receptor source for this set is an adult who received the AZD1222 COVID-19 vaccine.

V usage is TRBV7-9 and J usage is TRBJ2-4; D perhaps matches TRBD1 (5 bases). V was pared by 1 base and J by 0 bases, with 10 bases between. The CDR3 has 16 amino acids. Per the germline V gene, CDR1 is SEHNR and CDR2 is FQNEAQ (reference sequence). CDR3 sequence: CASSLETEVAKNIQYF. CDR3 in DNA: TGTGCCAGCAGCTTAGAGACAGAAGTAGCCAAAAACATTCAGTACTTC. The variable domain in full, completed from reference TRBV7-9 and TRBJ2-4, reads DTGVSQNPRHKITKRGQNVTFRCDPISEHNRLYWYRQTLGQGPEFLTYFQNEAQLEKSRLLSDRFSAERPKGSFSTLEIQRTEQGDSAMYLCASSLETEVAKNIQYFGAGTRLSVL.

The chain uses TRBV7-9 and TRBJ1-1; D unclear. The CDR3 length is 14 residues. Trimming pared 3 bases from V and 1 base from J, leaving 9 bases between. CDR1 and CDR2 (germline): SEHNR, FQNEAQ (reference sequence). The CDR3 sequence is CASSFGGRNTEAFF. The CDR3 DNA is TGTGCCAGCAGCTTCGGCGGTAGGAACACTGAAGCTTTCTTT. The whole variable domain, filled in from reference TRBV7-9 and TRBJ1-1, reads DTGVSQNPRHKITKRGQNVTFRCDPISEHNRLYWYRQTLGQGPEFLTYFQNEAQLEKSRLLSDRFSAERPKGSFSTLEIQRTEQGDSAMYLCASSFGGRNTEAFFGQGTRLTVV.

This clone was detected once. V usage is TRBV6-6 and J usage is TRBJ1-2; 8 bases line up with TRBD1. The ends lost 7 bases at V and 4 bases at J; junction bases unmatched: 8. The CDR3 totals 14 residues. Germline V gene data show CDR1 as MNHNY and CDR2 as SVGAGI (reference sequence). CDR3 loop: CASNLSQGGYGYTF. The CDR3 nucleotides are TGTGCCAGCAACCTCTCACAGGGGGGCTATGGCTACACCTTC.

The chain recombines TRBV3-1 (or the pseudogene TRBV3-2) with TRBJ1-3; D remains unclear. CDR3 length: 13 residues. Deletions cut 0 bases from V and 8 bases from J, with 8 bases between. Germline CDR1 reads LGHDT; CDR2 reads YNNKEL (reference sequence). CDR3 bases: TGTGCCAGCAGCCAAGAAGGCCGAGACACCATATATTTT. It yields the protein CASSQEGRDTIYF.

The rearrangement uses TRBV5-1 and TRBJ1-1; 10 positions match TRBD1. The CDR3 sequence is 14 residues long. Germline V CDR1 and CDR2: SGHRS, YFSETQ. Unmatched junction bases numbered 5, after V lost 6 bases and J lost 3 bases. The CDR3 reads CASKAGTGDTEAFF. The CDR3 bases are TGCGCCAGCAAAGCCGGGACAGGGGACACTGAAGCTTTCTTT.

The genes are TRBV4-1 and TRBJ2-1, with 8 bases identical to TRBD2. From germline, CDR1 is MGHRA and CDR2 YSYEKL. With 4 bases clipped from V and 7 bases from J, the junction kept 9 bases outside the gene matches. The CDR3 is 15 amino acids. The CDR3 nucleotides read TGCGCCAGCAGCCTTTACGGGGGGGCGGTAAATGAGCAGTTCTTC. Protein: CASSLYGGAVNEQFF.

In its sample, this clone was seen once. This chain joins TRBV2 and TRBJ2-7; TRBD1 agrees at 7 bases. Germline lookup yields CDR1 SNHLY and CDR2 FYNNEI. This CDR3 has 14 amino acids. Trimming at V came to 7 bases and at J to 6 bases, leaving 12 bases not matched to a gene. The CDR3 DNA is TGTGCCAGCACGGGTGGAGACAGGGACGCCGAGCAGTACTTC. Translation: CASTGGDRDAEQYF.

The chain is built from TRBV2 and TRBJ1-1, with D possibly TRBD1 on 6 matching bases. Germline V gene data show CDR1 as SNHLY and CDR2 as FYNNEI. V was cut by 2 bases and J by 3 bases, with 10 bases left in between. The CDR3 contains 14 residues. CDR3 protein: CASSEQGRDTEAFF. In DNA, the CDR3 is TGTGCCAGCAGTGAACAGGGGCGCGACACTGAAGCTTTCTTT.

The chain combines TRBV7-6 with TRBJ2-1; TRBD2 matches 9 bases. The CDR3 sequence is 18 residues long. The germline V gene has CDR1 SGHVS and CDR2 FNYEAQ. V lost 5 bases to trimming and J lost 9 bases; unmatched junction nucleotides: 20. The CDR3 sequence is CASSPSRARVAGVREQFF. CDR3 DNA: TGTGCCAGCAGCCCTAGCCGGGCCAGAGTAGCGGGGGTTCGTGAGCAGTTCTTC.

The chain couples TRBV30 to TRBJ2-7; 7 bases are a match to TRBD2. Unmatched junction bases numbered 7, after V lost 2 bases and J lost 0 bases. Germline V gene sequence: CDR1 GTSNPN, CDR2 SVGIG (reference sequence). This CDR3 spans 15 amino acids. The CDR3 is CAWSRRWGGSYEQYF. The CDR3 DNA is TGTGCCTGGAGTCGACGGTGGGGGGGCTCCTACGAGCAGTACTTC. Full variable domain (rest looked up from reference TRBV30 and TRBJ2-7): SQTIHQWPATLVQPVGSPLSLECTVEGTSNPNLYWYRQAAGRGLQLLFYSVGIGQISSEVPQNLSASRPQDRQFILSSKKLLLSDSGFYLCAWSRRWGGSYEQYFGPGTRLTVT.

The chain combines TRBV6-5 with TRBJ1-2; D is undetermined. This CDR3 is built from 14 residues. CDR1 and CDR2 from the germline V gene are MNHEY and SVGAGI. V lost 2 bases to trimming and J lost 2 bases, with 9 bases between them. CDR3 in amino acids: CASSYSPGNYGYTF. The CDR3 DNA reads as TGTGCCAGCAGTTACAGTCCGGGAAACTATGGCTACACCTTC.

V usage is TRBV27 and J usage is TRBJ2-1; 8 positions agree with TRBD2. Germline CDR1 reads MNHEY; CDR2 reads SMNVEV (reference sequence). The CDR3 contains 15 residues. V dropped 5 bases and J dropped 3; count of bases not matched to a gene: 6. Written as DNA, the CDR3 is TGTGCCAGCAGTACCCTGGCGGGGGGCTACAATGAGCAGTTCTTC. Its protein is CASSTLAGGYNEQFF.

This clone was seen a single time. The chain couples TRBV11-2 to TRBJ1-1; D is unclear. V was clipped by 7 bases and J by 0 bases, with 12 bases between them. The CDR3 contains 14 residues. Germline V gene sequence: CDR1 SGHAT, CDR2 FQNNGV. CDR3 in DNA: TGTGCCAGCAACTGGGATCGGCTGAACACTGAAGCTTTCTTT. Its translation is CASNWDRLNTEAFF.

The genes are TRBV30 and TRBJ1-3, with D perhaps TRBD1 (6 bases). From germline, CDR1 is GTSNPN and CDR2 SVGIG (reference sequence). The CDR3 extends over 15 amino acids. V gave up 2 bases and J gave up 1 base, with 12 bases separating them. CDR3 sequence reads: CAWSPGHFSGNTIYF. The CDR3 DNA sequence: TGTGCCTGGAGTCCGGGACATTTTTCTGGAAACACCATATATTTT.

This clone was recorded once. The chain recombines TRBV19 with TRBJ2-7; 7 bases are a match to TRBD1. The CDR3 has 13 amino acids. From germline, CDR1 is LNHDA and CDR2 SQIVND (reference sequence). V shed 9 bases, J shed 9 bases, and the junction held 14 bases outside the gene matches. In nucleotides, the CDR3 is TGTGCCAGCAGGGGGTCGGAACCGTCGGTGCAGTACTTC. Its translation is CASRGSEPSVQYF. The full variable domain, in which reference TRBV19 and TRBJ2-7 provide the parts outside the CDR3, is DGGITQSPKYLFRKEGQNVTLSCEQNLNHDAMYWYRQDPGQGLRLIYYSQIVNDFQKGDIAEGYSVSREKKESFPLTVTSAQKNPTAFYLCASRGSEPSVQYFGPGTRLTVT.

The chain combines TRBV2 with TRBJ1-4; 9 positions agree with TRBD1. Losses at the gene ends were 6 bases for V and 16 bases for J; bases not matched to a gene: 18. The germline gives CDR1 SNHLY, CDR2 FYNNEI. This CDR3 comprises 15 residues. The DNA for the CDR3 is TGTGCCAGCAGCCAAACCGCGGGACAGGGAGTTAAAAGGTTTTTT. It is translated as CASSQTAGQGVKRFF.

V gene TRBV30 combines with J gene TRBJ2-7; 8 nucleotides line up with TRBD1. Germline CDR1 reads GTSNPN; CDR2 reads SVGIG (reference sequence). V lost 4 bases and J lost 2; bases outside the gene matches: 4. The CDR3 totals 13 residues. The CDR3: CAWTAGQAYEQYF. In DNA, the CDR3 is TGTGCCTGGACCGCGGGACAGGCCTACGAGCAGTACTTC.

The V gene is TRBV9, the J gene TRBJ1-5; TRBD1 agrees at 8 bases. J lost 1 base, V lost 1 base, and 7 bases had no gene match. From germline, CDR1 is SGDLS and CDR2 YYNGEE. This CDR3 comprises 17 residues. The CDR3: CASSVPRTGWSNQPQHF. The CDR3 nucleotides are TGTGCCAGCAGCGTACCCCGGACAGGGTGGAGCAATCAGCCCCAGCATTTT. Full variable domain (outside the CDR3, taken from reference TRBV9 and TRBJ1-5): DSGVTQTPKHLITATGQRVTLRCSPRSGDLSVYWYQQSLDQGLQFLIQYYNGEERAKGNILERFSAQQFPDLHSELNLSSLELGDSALYFCASSVPRTGWSNQPQHFGDGTRLSIL.

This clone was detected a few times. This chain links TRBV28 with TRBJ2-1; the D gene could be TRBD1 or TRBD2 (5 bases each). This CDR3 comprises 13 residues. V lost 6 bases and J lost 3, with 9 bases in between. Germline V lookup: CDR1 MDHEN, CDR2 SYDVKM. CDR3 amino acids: CASRGVFYNEQFF. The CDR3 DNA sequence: TGTGCCAGCAGGGGGGTTTTCTACAATGAGCAGTTCTTC.

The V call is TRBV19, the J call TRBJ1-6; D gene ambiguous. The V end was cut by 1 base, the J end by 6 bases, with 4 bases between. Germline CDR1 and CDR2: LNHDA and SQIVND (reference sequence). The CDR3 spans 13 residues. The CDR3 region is CASSIAGNSPLHF. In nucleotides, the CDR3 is TGTGCCAGTAGTATAGCGGGTAATTCACCCCTCCACTTT. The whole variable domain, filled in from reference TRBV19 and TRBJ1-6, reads DGGITQSPKYLFRKEGQNVTLSCEQNLNHDAMYWYRQDPGQGLRLIYYSQIVNDFQKGDIAEGYSVSREKKESFPLTVTSAQKNPTAFYLCASSIAGNSPLHFGNGTRLTVT.

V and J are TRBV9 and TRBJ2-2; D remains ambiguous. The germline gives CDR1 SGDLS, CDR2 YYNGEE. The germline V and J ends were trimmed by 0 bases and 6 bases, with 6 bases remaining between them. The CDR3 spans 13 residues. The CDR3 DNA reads TGTGCCAGCAGCGTAGAAGGGTCCGGGGAGCTGTTTTTT. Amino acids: CASSVEGSGELFF.

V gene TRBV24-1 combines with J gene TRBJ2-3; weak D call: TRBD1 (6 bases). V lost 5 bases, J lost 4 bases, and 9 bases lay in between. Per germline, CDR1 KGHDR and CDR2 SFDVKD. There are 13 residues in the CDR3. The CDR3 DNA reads TGTGCCACCAGTGGGGCAGGGGCAGATACGCAGTATTTT. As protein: CATSGAGADTQYF.

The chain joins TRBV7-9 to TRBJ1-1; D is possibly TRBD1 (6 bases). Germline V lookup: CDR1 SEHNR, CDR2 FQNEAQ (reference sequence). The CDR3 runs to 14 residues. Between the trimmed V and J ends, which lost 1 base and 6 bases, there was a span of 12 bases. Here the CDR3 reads CASSLVQGGAEAFF. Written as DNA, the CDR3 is TGTGCCAGCAGCTTAGTACAGGGAGGGGCTGAAGCTTTCTTT.

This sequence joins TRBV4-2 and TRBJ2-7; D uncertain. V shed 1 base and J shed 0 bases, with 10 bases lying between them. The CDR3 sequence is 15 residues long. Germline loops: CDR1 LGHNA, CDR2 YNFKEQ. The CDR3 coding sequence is TGTGCCAGCAGCCAAGGGTTAGTTGCCTCCTACGAGCAGTACTTC. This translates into CASSQGLVASYEQYF.

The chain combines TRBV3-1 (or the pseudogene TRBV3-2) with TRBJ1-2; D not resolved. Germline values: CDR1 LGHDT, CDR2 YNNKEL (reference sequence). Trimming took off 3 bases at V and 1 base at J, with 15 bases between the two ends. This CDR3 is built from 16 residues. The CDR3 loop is CASSHDGRWVNYGYTF. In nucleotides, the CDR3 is TGTGCCAGCAGCCACGATGGGAGGTGGGTTAACTATGGCTACACCTTC.

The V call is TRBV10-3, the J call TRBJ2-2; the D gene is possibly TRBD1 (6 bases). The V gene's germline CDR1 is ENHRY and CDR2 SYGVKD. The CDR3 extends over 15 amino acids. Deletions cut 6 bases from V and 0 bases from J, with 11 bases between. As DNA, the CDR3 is TGTGCCATCAGCCCCCAGGGGCCGAACACCGGGGAGCTGTTTTTT. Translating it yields CAISPQGPNTGELFF.

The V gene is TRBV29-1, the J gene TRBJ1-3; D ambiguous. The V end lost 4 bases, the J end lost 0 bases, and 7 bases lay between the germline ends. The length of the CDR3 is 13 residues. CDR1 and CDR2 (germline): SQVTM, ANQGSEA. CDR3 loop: CSVGVTSGNTIYF. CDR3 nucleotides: TGCAGCGTTGGGGTTACCTCTGGAAACACCATATATTTT.

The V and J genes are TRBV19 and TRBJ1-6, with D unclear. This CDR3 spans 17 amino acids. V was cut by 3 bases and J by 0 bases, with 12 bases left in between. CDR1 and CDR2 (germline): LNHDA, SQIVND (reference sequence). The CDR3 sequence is CASSILAGSSYNSPLHF. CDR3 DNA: TGTGCCAGTAGTATCTTGGCAGGAAGCTCCTATAATTCACCCCTCCACTTT. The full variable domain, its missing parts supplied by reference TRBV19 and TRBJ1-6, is DGGITQSPKYLFRKEGQNVTLSCEQNLNHDAMYWYRQDPGQGLRLIYYSQIVNDFQKGDIAEGYSVSREKKESFPLTVTSAQKNPTAFYLCASSILAGSSYNSPLHFGNGTRLTVT.

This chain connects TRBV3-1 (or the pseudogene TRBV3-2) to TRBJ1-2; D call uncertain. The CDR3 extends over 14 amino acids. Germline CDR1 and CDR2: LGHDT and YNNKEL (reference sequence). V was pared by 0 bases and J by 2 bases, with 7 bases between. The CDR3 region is CASSQDLANYGYTF. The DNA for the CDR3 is TGTGCCAGCAGCCAAGATCTGGCCAACTATGGCTACACCTTC.

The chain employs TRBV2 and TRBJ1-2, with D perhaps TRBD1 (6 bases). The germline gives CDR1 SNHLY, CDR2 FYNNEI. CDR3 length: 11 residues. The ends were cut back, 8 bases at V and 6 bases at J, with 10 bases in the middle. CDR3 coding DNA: TGTGCCAGCCCGGGGGCAGATGGCTACACCTTC. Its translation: CASPGADGYTF.

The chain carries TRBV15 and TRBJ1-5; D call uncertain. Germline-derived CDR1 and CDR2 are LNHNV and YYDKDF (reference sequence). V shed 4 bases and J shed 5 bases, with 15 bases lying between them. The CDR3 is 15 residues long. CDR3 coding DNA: TGTGCCACCAGCAAGGACGACTCCAACTATCAGCCCCAGCATTTT. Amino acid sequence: CATSKDDSNYQPQHF.